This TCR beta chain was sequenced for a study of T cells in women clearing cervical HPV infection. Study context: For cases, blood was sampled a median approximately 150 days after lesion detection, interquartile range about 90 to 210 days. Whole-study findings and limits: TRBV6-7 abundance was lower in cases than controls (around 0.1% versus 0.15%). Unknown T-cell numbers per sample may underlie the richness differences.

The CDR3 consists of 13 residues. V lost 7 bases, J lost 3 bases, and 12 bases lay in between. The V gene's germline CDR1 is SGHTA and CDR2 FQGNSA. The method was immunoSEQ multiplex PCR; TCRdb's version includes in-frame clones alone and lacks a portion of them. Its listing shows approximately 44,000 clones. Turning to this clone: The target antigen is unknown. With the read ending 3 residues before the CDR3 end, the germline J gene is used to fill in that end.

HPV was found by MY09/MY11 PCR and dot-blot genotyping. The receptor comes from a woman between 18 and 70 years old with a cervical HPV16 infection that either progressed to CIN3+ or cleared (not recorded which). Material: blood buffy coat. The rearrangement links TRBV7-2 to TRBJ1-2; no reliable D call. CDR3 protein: CASTPLADYGYTF. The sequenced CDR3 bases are TGTGCCAGCACCCCCCTGGCGGACTATGGC.